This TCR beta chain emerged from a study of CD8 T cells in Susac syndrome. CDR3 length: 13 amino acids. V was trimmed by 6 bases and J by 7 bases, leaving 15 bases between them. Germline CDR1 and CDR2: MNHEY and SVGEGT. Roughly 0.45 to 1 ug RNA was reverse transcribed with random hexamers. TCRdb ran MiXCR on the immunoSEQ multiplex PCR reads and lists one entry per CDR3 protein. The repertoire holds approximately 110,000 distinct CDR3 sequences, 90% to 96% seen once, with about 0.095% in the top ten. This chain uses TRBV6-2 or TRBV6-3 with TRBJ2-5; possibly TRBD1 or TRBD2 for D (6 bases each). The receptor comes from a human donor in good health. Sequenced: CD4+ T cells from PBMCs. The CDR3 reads CASSTGFGGTQYF. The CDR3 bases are TGTGCCAGCAGCACAGGGTTCGGGGGGACCCAGTACTTC.